These 2 T cell receptor beta chains were all obtained from the same sample, sequenced in a study of lymphopenia after photon versus proton radiotherapy. TCRdb's copy holds only in-frame clones and misses some; the assay was immunoSEQ multiplex PCR. The sample carries some 29,000 clones, 81% recorded once. The sequencing here drew on peripheral blood, taken from a patient treated with photon-based radiotherapy. The receptors were gathered from a man aged 50-60 years with gastric cancer.

This chain uses TRBV19 with TRBJ2-3; no clear D. Trimming left V 1 base short and J 3 bases short, with 5 bases between. Per germline, CDR1 LNHDA and CDR2 SQIVND (reference sequence). The CDR3 loop spans 13 amino acids. The CDR3 spells CASSIGRTDTQYF. CDR3 nucleotide sequence: TGTGCCAGTAGTATAGGCCGAACAGATACGCAGTATTTT.

J is TRBJ1-2 and V is TRBV29-1; D ambiguous. This CDR3 is built from 16 residues. V shed 6 bases and J shed 3 bases, with 23 bases lying between them. From germline, CDR1 is SQVTM and CDR2 ANQGSEA. The CDR3 region is CSVPTDGIQNYYGYTF. In DNA form, the CDR3 reads TGCAGCGTCCCCACCGATGGAATACAGAATTACTATGGCTACACCTTC.